This is a list of T cell receptor beta chains from one sample in a study of a mutant IDH1 vaccine in newly diagnosed glioma. The protocol was immunoSEQ multiplex PCR, while the TCRdb copy is restricted to in-frame clones and leaves out a portion. The sample consists of 50,000 to 65,000 clones, 80% to 90% of them appearing once. Sequencing was performed on PBMCs, taken from a glioma patient treated with radiotherapy, temozolomide or both. The receptors derive from a man aged 18 to 30 with glioma. Both conserved end residues are part of each CDR3. D genes are given only for firm matches. Clone size is given for some rows only: seen once, a few or many times, or a class if the clone is expanded.

CDR3aa	CDR3nt	abundance	d_gene	v_gene	j_gene
CASSFSPSGRTGELFF	TGTGCCAGCAGCTTTTCCCCTAGCGGGAGAACCGGGGAGCTGTTTTTT	-	TRBD2	TRBV5-6	TRBJ2-2
CASSVVDTEAFF	TGTGCCAGCAGTGTGGTAGACACTGAAGCTTTCTTT	few	-	TRBV2	TRBJ1-1
CAISESGEGEKLFF	TGTGCCATCAGTGAGTCTGGAGAGGGTGAAAAACTGTTTTTT	-	-	TRBV10-3	TRBJ1-4
CSVEGSDHTDTRYF	TGCAGCGTTGAAGGGTCGGACCACACAGATACGCGGTATTTT	-	-	TRBV29-1	TRBJ2-3
CASSLRRDENSPLHF	TGTGCCAGCAGCTTACGCAGGGACGAGAATTCACCCCTCCACTTT	few	-	TRBV7-2	TRBJ1-6
CASSQLAGGLAKNIQYF	TGCGCCAGCAGCCAATTAGCGGGGGGGTTAGCCAAAAACATTCAGTACTTC	-	TRBD2	TRBV4-3	TRBJ2-4
CASSRDSSNQPQHF	TGCGCCAGCAGCAGGGACAGTAGCAATCAGCCCCAGCATTTT	-	TRBD1	TRBV5-1	TRBJ1-5
CASSSGQIGSNQPQHF	TGCGCCAGCAGCTCCGGACAGATAGGGAGCAATCAGCCCCAGCATTTT	-	-	TRBV5-1	TRBJ1-5
CASSLEYRGFYGYTF	TGTGCCAGCAGCTTAGAGTACAGGGGGTTCTATGGCTACACCTTC	once	TRBD1	TRBV7-2	TRBJ1-2
CATSNNLIGTVDEKLFF	TGTGCCACCAGCAATAACCTAATCGGGACAGTGGACGAAAAACTGTTTTTT	once	TRBD1	TRBV15	TRBJ1-4
CASSLGGQGYTEAFF	TGTGCCAGCAGCTTAGGGGGACAGGGGTACACTGAAGCTTTCTTT	-	TRBD1	TRBV13	TRBJ1-1
CASSLWGRTGGKDYGYTF	TGTGCCAGCAGCCTATGGGGTCGGACAGGGGGCAAGGACTATGGCTACACCTTC	-	TRBD1	TRBV7-2	TRBJ1-2
CAWGPTNTGELFF	TGTGCCTGGGGTCCGACGAACACCGGGGAGCTGTTTTTT	-	-	TRBV30	TRBJ2-2
CAISESLRGGGTYEQYF	TGTGCCATCAGTGAGTCGCTAAGGGGCGGAGGGACCTACGAGCAGTACTTC	-	-	TRBV10-3	TRBJ2-7
CASSARDSAYEQYF	TGTGCCAGCAGCGCCAGGGACAGCGCCTACGAGCAGTACTTC	-	TRBD1	TRBV11-2	TRBJ2-7
CASSRAGVKEKLFF	TGTGCCAGCAGCCGGGCAGGGGTAAAAGAAAAACTGTTTTTT	-	-	TRBV7-9	TRBJ1-4